Listed below are T cell receptor beta chains from one sample, sequenced in a study of shared clonotypes between healthy human individuals. This table comes from immunoSEQ multiplex PCR, and its TCRdb copy is limited to in-frame clones, with some not included. In the table there are roughly 2.1 million clones, under 95% of which are singletons. Material for sequencing was naive CD8+ T cells from PBMCs. These receptors all come from a young man in good health. Some clones in this sample may be carry-over from other donors' samples. CDR3s include the opening cysteine and the closing phenylalanine or tryptophan. The order of the fields is CDR3 length, D gene, J gene, V gene, clone size, CDR3 protein, CDR3 DNA. The D gene is left open where the match is weak. Clone size is not always given. Where it is, it says once, few, many or a class for expanded clones.

17 | NA | TRBJ1-2 | TRBV19 | NA | CASTPVVSAAAFYGYTF | TGTGCCAGTACCCCCGTTGTGTCAGCCGCAGCTTTCTATGGCTACACCTTC
13 | NA | TRBJ1-4 | TRBV5-5 | once | CASSLGRNEKLFF | TGTGCCAGCAGCTTGGGGAGGAATGAAAAACTGTTTTTT
14 | NA | TRBJ2-7 | TRBV27 | NA | CASSPPGRAYEQYF | TGTGCCAGCAGTCCGCCCGGACGGGCCTACGAGCAGTACTTC
11 | NA | TRBJ2-2 | TRBV28 | NA | CASSLTGELFF | TGTGCCAGCAGTCTTACCGGGGAGCTGTTTTTT
16 | TRBD2 | TRBJ2-1 | TRBV9 | NA | CASSVVWLAAYNEQFF | TGTGCCAGCAGCGTAGTATGGCTAGCGGCTTACAATGAGCAGTTCTTC
14 | NA | TRBJ2-7 | TRBV6-5 | NA | CASSYQGPAYEQYF | TGTGCCAGCAGTTACCAGGGGCCGGCCTACGAGCAGTACTTC
15 | NA | TRBJ2-1 | TRBV5-1 | NA | CASSYRDSYYNEQFF | TGCGCCAGCAGCTACCGGGACTCCTACTACAATGAGCAGTTCTTC
13 | TRBD1 | TRBJ2-7 | TRBV27 | NA | CASSDRGMNEQYF | TGTGCCAGCAGCGACAGGGGAATGAACGAGCAGTACTTC
16 | NA | TRBJ1-5 | TRBV4-3 | NA | CASSQSLTDSNQPQHF | TGCGCCAGCAGCCAGTCTCTCACGGATAGCAATCAGCCCCAGCATTTT
18 | TRBD2 | TRBJ2-5 | TRBV19 | once | CASSIVGGRAAIGETQYF | TGTGCCAGTAGTATAGTAGGCGGGAGGGCCGCTATAGGAGAGACCCAGTACTTC
13 | NA | TRBJ2-3 | TRBV9 | NA | CASSAGLTDTQYF | TGTGCCAGCAGCGCAGGTCTCACAGATACGCAGTATTTT
15 | NA | TRBJ2-2 | TRBV7-6 | NA | CASSQTQGEAGELFF | TGTGCCAGCAGTCAGACTCAGGGGGAGGCCGGGGAGCTGTTTTTT
14 | NA | TRBJ1-2 | TRBV7-8 | NA | CASSSGEFYYGYTF | TGTGCCAGCAGCTCCGGGGAGTTTTACTATGGCTACACCTTC
16 | TRBD2 | TRBJ2-1 | TRBV27 | NA | CASRPLTSGGYNEQFF | TGTGCCAGCAGGCCCCTTACTAGCGGAGGTTACAATGAGCAGTTCTTC
17 | NA | TRBJ1-3 | TRBV4-3 | NA | CASSQLYMGFSGNTIYF | TGCGCCAGCAGCCAACTCTATATGGGGTTCTCTGGAAACACCATATATTTT
13 | NA | TRBJ2-7 | TRBV11-2 | NA | CASSIEDWAEQYF | TGTGCCAGCAGCATCGAGGACTGGGCCGAGCAGTACTTC
12 | NA | TRBJ2-7 | TRBV14 | NA | CASSQKASEQYF | TGTGCCAGCAGCCAAAAGGCCAGCGAGCAGTACTTC
14 | NA | TRBJ1-2 | TRBV7-9 | NA | CASSLGRGPWGYTF | TGTGCCAGCAGCTTAGGACGGGGGCCGTGGGGCTACACCTTC
16 | TRBD1 | TRBJ1-2 | TRBV28 | NA | CASSFSAGTVLYGYTF | TGTGCCAGCAGTTTCTCGGCCGGGACAGTCCTATATGGCTACACCTTC
18 | TRBD2 | TRBJ2-5 | TRBV6-4 | NA | CASSPQRDLLLCSFPQYF | TGTGCCAGCAGCCCCCAGCGGGACTTGCTTTTGTGTTCTTTTCCCCAGTACTTC
13 | TRBD1 | TRBJ2-7 | TRBV7-2 | NA | CASSDRVSYEQYF | TGTGCCAGCAGCGACAGGGTGTCCTACGAGCAGTACTTC
17 | NA | TRBJ1-5 | TRBV27 | NA | CASSFLTLQGPDQPQHF | TGTGCCAGCAGTTTTCTCACCCTACAGGGTCCGGATCAGCCCCAGCATTTT
16 | NA | TRBJ2-1 | TRBV7-2 | NA | CASSLVAPLGGNEQFF | TGTGCCAGCAGCTTAGTAGCCCCACTGGGGGGCAATGAGCAGTTCTTC
16 | TRBD2 | TRBJ2-1 | TRBV7-3 | NA | CASSPLAGGPIYEQFF | TGTGCCAGCAGCCCCCTAGCGGGAGGGCCAATCTATGAGCAGTTCTTC
13 | TRBD2 | TRBJ2-2 | TRBV28 | NA | CAGNGGFGGELFF | TGTGCCGGGAACGGGGGGTTCGGCGGGGAGCTGTTTTTT
15 | TRBD1 | TRBJ2-5 | TRBV19 | NA | CASSSGTGEGETQYF | TGTGCCAGTAGCTCCGGGACAGGGGAGGGGGAGACCCAGTACTTC
17 | TRBD2 | TRBJ2-3 | TRBV28 | NA | CASSFWREAGGADTQYF | TGTGCCAGCAGTTTTTGGCGGGAGGCGGGCGGGGCAGATACGCAGTATTTT
13 | NA | TRBJ2-2 | TRBV9 | NA | CASSPPQAGELFF | TGTGCCAGCAGCCCCCCCCAGGCTGGGGAGCTGTTTTTT
16 | TRBD1 | TRBJ1-2 | TRBV19 | NA | CASSISPARGPSGYTF | TGTGCCAGTAGTATTTCCCCTGCCAGGGGGCCAAGTGGCTACACCTTC
14 | TRBD2 | TRBJ2-7 | TRBV19 | once | CASSPGLAGYEQYF | TGTGCCAGTAGTCCCGGACTAGCGGGTTACGAGCAGTACTTC
18 | TRBD2 | TRBJ2-5 | TRBV27 | NA | CASSLWGPRLAAKETQYF | TGTGCCAGCAGTTTGTGGGGCCCCAGACTAGCGGCTAAAGAGACCCAGTACTTC
16 | TRBD1 | TRBJ2-7 | TRBV9 | NA | CASSDRDRGPSYEQYF | TGTGCCAGCAGCGACCGGGACAGGGGACCTTCCTACGAGCAGTACTTC
14 | TRBD1 | TRBJ1-1 | TRBV6-1 | NA | CASSELQGATEAFF | TGTGCCAGCAGTGAGTTACAGGGGGCAACTGAAGCTTTCTTT
15 | NA | TRBJ2-4 | TRBV4-1 | NA | CASSQDPRAENIQYF | TGCGCCAGCAGCCAGGACCCAAGGGCAGAAAACATTCAGTACTTC
15 | NA | TRBJ2-5 | TRBV7-6 | NA | CASSPLLQYQETQYF | TGTGCCAGCAGTCCTCTACTACAGTACCAAGAGACCCAGTACTTC
14 | NA | TRBJ2-2 | TRBV6-5 | NA | CASRETGSTGELFF | TGTGCCAGCAGGGAAACAGGGAGCACCGGGGAGCTGTTTTTT
15 | TRBD2 | TRBJ2-5 | TRBV9 | NA | CASSVAGLAQETQYF | TGTGCCAGCAGCGTAGCCGGACTAGCTCAAGAGACCCAGTACTTC
17 | TRBD1 | TRBJ2-3 | TRBV9 | NA | CASSVEGTGDLADTQYF | TGTGCCAGCAGCGTAGAGGGCACAGGGGATTTGGCAGATACGCAGTATTTT
17 | TRBD1 | TRBJ2-1 | TRBV11-3 | NA | CASSPWTGGHADNEQFF | TGTGCCAGCAGCCCTTGGACAGGGGGCCATGCAGACAATGAGCAGTTCTTC
14 | TRBD1 | TRBJ1-1 | TRBV7-2 | NA | CASSLTGVATEAFF | TGTGCCAGCAGCTTGACAGGGGTGGCCACTGAAGCTTTCTTT
17 | NA | TRBJ2-5 | TRBV7-6 | NA | CASSSFVEGREKETQYF | TGTGCCAGCAGCTCTTTCGTAGAGGGCCGGGAGAAAGAGACCCAGTACTTC
14 | NA | TRBJ2-7 | TRBV7-9 | NA | CASSLAVRNYEQYF | TGTGCCAGCAGCTTAGCAGTCAGGAACTACGAGCAGTACTTC
11 | NA | TRBJ2-4 | TRBV4-1 | NA | CASSQVGVQYF | TGCGCCAGCAGCCAAGTCGGGGTTCAGTACTTC
12 | NA | TRBJ2-3 | TRBV27 | NA | CASSGAADTQYF | TGTGCCAGCAGTGGGGCGGCAGATACGCAGTATTTT
14 | NA | TRBJ2-7 | TRBV6-6 | NA | CASSYGTGGYEQYF | TGTGCCAGCAGTTACGGGACTGGGGGCTACGAGCAGTACTTC
13 | NA | TRBJ2-3 | TRBV19 | NA | CASCDRTTDTQYF | TGTGCCAGTTGTGACAGAACCACAGATACGCAGTATTTT
11 | NA | TRBJ2-7 | TRBV20-1 | NA | CSARGRYEQYF | TGCAGTGCTAGAGGCCGGTACGAGCAGTACTTC
15 | NA | TRBJ2-5 | TRBV7-2 | NA | CASSLASRAQETQYF | TGTGCCAGCAGCTTAGCCTCCAGGGCTCAAGAGACCCAGTACTTC
18 | NA | TRBJ2-5 | TRBV12-5 | NA | CASGLVPPQGRSAETQYF | TGTGCTAGTGGTTTGGTACCTCCCCAGGGGAGGTCAGCGGAGACCCAGTACTTC
13 | NA | TRBJ1-4 | TRBV6-5 | NA | CASSYASNEKLFF | TGTGCCAGCAGTTACGCCAGTAATGAAAAACTGTTTTTT